The present entry profiles one T cell receptor (beta chain) with its context. As yet, its antigen is unknown. The junction had 5 bases not matched to a gene; V was cut back by 1 base and J by 8 bases. Germline V gives CDR1 LGHNA, CDR2 YSLEER. The CDR3 consists of 15 residues. The source of the sample is a study of cytomegalovirus exposure and HLA in healthy donors. About the study: The platform used for the roughly 130 validation repertoires matched that of the roughly 700 first-cohort repertoires, a later analysis reported. Study-wide findings and caveats: Cytomegalovirus-associated status was assigned to 150 to 200 TCR beta chains. The tendency of first-cohort TCR clusters to co-occur in the 120 validation repertoires was identified by a subsequent analysis.

The assay was immunoSEQ multiplex PCR, and TCRdb's table has in-frame clones only and misses some. The sample records tens of thousands of clones, more than 90% being singletons. The chain joins TRBV4-3 to TRBJ2-1; TRBD2 aligns across 10 bases. The TCR sequence derives from a man aged 18 to 29 in good health and CMV-seronegative. Sequenced sample: PBMCs. The CDR3 DNA sequence: TGCGCCAGCAGCCAAGGGGGCCTAGCGGGAGATGAGCAGTTCTTC. It is translated as CASSQGGLAGDEQFF.